This T cell receptor (beta chain) was retrieved from a study of cytomegalovirus exposure and HLA in healthy donors. Study as a whole: A data release that came early held approximately 85 million unique TCRs from HLA-typed donors.

Amplification used 60 Vbeta primers and 13 Jbeta primers. TCRdb's copy holds only in-frame clones and misses some; the assay was immunoSEQ multiplex PCR. This repertoire shows over 100,000 clones, 78% found once; its top ten account for about 3.3%. V lost 2 bases, J lost 1 base, and 9 bases lay in between. Germline V gene data show CDR1 as SGHNT and CDR2 as YYREEE (reference sequence). This CDR3 is 14 amino acids long. V and J are TRBV5-4 and TRBJ1-1, with a weak D call TRBD1 (5 bases). The sequenced sample consisted of PBMCs. The TCR was taken from a woman younger than 45 in good health and CMV-seropositive. The CDR3 DNA is TGTGCCAGCAGCTTTGGAGACAGGAACACTGAAGCTTTCTTT. As protein: CASSFGDRNTEAFF. The full variable domain, in which reference TRBV5-4 and TRBJ1-1 provide the parts outside the CDR3, is ETGVTQSPTHLIKTRGQQVTLRCSSQSGHNTVSWYQQALGQGPQFIFQYYREEENGRGNFPPRFSGLQFPNYSSELNVNALELDDSALYLCASSFGDRNTEAFFGQGTRLTVV.